What follows are 15 T cell receptor beta chains derived from one specimen sequenced in a study of cytomegalovirus exposure and HLA in healthy donors. The PCR employed 60 Vbeta primers together with 13 Jbeta primers. The method was immunoSEQ multiplex PCR; TCRdb's version includes in-frame clones alone and lacks a portion of them. This repertoire shows some 200,000 clones, about 80% found once; its top ten account for 2.5% to 3.5%. The sample taken for sequencing was PBMCs. Receptor source: a woman aged 55-70 years in good health and CMV-seropositive.

The V and J genes are TRBV18 and TRBJ2-7; D is unresolved. The CDR3 is made up of 12 amino acids. Germline assignment: CDR1 KGHSH and CDR2 LQKENI. Trimming took off 2 bases at V and 6 bases at J, with 8 bases between the two ends. This CDR3 reads CASSPNTPEQYF. The DNA of the CDR3 is TGTGCCAGCTCACCAAACACGCCCGAGCAGTACTTC.

This clone showed up just once. The J gene is TRBJ1-5, the V gene TRBV2; D unresolved. This CDR3 is 16 amino acids long. From germline, CDR1 is SNHLY and CDR2 FYNNEI. V was trimmed by 7 bases and J by 1 base, leaving 17 bases between them. CDR3 nucleotides: TGTGCCAGCAAGATAGGCCTTCGCGGGAGCAATCAGCCCCAGCATTTT. Amino acid sequence: CASKIGLRGSNQPQHF.

The V and J genes are TRBV29-1 and TRBJ2-3; 8 bases match TRBD2. Germline V gives CDR1 SQVTM, CDR2 ANQGSEA. The V segment lost 7 bases and the J segment 1 base; nucleotides outside the gene matches: 4. CDR3 length: 13 amino acids. CDR3 bases: TGCAGCGCCTCGACTAGCGGCACAGATACGCAGTATTTT. Its translation: CSASTSGTDTQYF.

This chain links TRBV5-1 with TRBJ2-2; 7 positions match TRBD1. The CDR3 extends over 15 amino acids. Germline V CDR1 and CDR2: SGHRS, YFSETQ. Losses at the gene ends were 6 bases for V and 4 bases for J; bases not matched to a gene: 9. CDR3 bases: TGCGCCAGCAACCATGGGGACAGCGGCACCGGGGAGCTGTTTTTT. It specifies CASNHGDSGTGELFF. Together with reference TRBV5-1 and TRBJ2-2, the CDR3 gives the full variable domain: KAGVTQTPRYLIKTRGQQVTLSCSPISGHRSVSWYQQTPGQGLQFLFEYFSETQRNKGNFPGRFSGRQFSNSRSEMNVSTLELGDSALYLCASNHGDSGTGELFFGEGSRLTVL.

The rearrangement joins TRBV5-1 to TRBJ2-2; a weak D match, TRBD1 (6 bases). The CDR3 contains 13 residues. V lost 4 bases, J lost 5 bases, and 9 bases lay in between. Germline CDR1 SGHRS, CDR2 YFSETQ. CDR3 nucleotide sequence: TGCGCCAGCAGCAGGACAGAAACCGGGGAGCTGTTTTTT. It codes for CASSRTETGELFF.

The V and J genes are TRBV11-2 and TRBJ2-7, with 12 bases matching TRBD2. The CDR3 is 18 amino acids. Trimming removed 1 base from V and 2 bases from J; junction bases left unmatched: 9. The germline CDR1 and CDR2 sequences are SGHAT and FQNNGV. CDR3 bases: TGTGCCAGCAGCTTAGGATGGGCTAGCGGGAGGGCCGCCTACGAGCAGTACTTC. This encodes CASSLGWASGRAAYEQYF.

The chain employs TRBV30 and TRBJ1-1; D uncertain. CDR3 size: 11 residues. V shed 0 bases and J shed 7 bases, with 6 bases lying between them. The germline gives CDR1 GTSNPN, CDR2 SVGIG (reference sequence). In nucleotides, the CDR3 is TGTGCCTGGAGTGTAGAGTATGAAGCTTTCTTT. Encoded protein: CAWSVEYEAFF.

The chain employs TRBV6-5 and TRBJ1-2; no clear D. V was trimmed by 4 bases and J by 4 bases, leaving 10 bases between them. The CDR3 is 13 residues long. Per germline, CDR1 MNHEY and CDR2 SVGAGI. CDR3 amino acids: CASSSPPLYGYTF. The CDR3 DNA reads TGTGCCAGCAGTTCCCCTCCCCTCTATGGCTACACCTTC.

The gene calls are TRBV30 and TRBJ2-7, with 10 bases matching TRBD1. Trimming at V came to 3 bases and at J to 3 bases, leaving 5 bases not matched to a gene. The V gene's germline CDR1 is GTSNPN and CDR2 SVGIG (reference sequence). The CDR3 covers 14 residues. CDR3 nucleotides: TGTGCCTGGAGGAGACAGGGGGCCGGCTACGAGCAGTACTTC. Amino acid sequence: CAWRRQGAGYEQYF. Together with reference TRBV30 and TRBJ2-7, the CDR3 gives the full variable domain: SQTIHQWPATLVQPVGSPLSLECTVEGTSNPNLYWYRQAAGRGLQLLFYSVGIGQISSEVPQNLSASRPQDRQFILSSKKLLLSDSGFYLCAWRRQGAGYEQYFGPGTRLTVT.

V usage is TRBV7-2 and J usage is TRBJ2-5; D not resolved. The CDR3 spans 14 residues. CDR1 is SGHTA and CDR2 is FQGNSA in the germline V gene. Trimming removed 2 bases from V and 4 bases from J, with 11 bases in between. The CDR3 DNA reads TGTGCCAGCAGCTTACAGAGGTCCGTAGAGACCCAGTACTTC. Translated, it gives CASSLQRSVETQYF.

The genes are TRBV28 and TRBJ1-2; perhaps TRBD1 as D (5 bases). CDR1 is MDHEN, CDR2 SYDVKM, per germline. V shed 5 bases and J shed 8 bases, with 18 bases lying between them. CDR3 length: 14 residues. CDR3 nucleotides: TGTGCCAGCAGTCGATATGTGGGGCGAAGGGGCTACACCTTC. It is translated as CASSRYVGRRGYTF.

The V gene is TRBV7-9, the J gene TRBJ2-5; 8 nucleotides line up with TRBD2. The CDR3 has 15 residues. V dropped 5 bases and J dropped 2; count of bases not matched to a gene: 7. Germline CDR1 SEHNR, CDR2 FQNEAQ (reference sequence). The chain's CDR3 is CASSIGRGGQETQYF. CDR3 nucleotides: TGTGCCAGCAGCATCGGCCGCGGGGGGCAAGAGACCCAGTACTTC.

The chain couples TRBV5-1 to TRBJ1-1; weak D call: TRBD1 (6 bases). The CDR3 extends over 14 amino acids. Deletions cut 4 bases from V and 6 bases from J, with 16 bases between. Germline values: CDR1 SGHRS, CDR2 YFSETQ. The CDR3 reads CASSVGQSYSEAFF. CDR3 in DNA: TGCGCCAGCAGCGTAGGACAGAGTTACTCTGAAGCTTTCTTT.

The genes are TRBV7-8 and TRBJ1-6; D gene uncertain. The ends were cut back, 5 bases at V and 0 bases at J, with 17 bases in the middle. CDR3 length: 18 residues. The V gene's germline CDR1 is SGHVS and CDR2 FQNEAQ. CDR3 sequence reads: CASSLRAGISSYNSPLHF. The DNA of the CDR3 is TGTGCCAGCAGCCTCCGAGCGGGGATTAGCTCCTATAATTCACCCCTCCACTTT. The entire variable domain, with the rest obtained from reference TRBV7-8 and TRBJ1-6, is as follows: GAGVSQSPRYKVAKRGQDVALRCDPISGHVSLFWYQQALGQGPEFLTYFQNEAQLDKSGLPSDRFFAERPEGSVSTLKIQRTQQEDSAVYLCASSLRAGISSYNSPLHFGNGTRLTVT.

This rearrangement joins TRBV6-6 to TRBJ1-2; D gene uncertain. CDR3 length equals 13 residues. Trimming pared 6 bases from V and 6 bases from J, leaving 14 bases between. Germline lookup yields CDR1 MNHNY and CDR2 SVGAGI (reference sequence). CDR3 sequence: CASSPGFKDGYTF. The CDR3 bases are TGTGCCAGCAGCCCAGGTTTTAAGGATGGCTACACCTTC.